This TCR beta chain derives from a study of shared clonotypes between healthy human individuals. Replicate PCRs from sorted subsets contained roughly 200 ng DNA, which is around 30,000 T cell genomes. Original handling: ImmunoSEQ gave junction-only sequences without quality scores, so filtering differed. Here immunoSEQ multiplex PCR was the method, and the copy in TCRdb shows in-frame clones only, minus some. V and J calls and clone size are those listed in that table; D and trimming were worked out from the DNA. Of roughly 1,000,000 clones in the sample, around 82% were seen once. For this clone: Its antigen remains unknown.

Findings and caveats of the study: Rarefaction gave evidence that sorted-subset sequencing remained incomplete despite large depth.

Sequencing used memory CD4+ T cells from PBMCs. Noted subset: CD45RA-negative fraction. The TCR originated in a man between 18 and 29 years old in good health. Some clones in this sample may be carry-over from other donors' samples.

CDR3 in DNA: TGTGCCAGCAGTTTATTCCCCGGACTAGCTGGGTCCTACGAGCAGTACTTC. It yields the protein CASSLFPGLAGSYEQYF. The gene calls are TRBV27 and TRBJ2-7, with TRBD2 matching over 8 bases. Germline assignment: CDR1 MNHEY and CDR2 SMNVEV (reference sequence). The CDR3 is 17 residues long. Losses at the gene ends were 1 base for V and 1 base for J; bases not matched to a gene: 9.